In its sample, the clone carrying this T cell receptor beta chain was seen a few times. This record belongs to a study of blood T cell repertoires in COVID-19. Trimming stripped 0 bases from V and 8 bases from J, with 15 bases between. The CDR3 contains 16 residues. Looked up from germline, CDR1 is SGHRS and CDR2 is YFSETQ. The assay was immunoSEQ multiplex PCR, and TCRdb's table has in-frame clones only and misses some. The table records about 160,000 clones, about 85% of them present only once. Sequencing input: PBMCs or T cells enriched from blood (not recorded which). The TCR sequence derives from a middle-aged woman with acute COVID-19. The V gene is TRBV5-1, the J gene TRBJ1-6, with no clear D. The CDR3 spells CASSLVAQTDHSPLHF. CDR3 in DNA: TGCGCCAGCAGCTTGGTGGCCCAAACAGACCATTCACCCCTCCACTTT.